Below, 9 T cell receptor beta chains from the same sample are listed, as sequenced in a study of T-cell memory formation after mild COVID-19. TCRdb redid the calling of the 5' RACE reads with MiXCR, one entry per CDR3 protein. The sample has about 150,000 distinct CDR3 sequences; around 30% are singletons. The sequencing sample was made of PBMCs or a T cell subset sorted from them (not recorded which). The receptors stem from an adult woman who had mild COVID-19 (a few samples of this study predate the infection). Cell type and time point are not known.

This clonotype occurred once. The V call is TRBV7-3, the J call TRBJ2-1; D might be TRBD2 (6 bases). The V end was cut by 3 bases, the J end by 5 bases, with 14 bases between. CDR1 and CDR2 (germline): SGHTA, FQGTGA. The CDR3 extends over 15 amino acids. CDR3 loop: CASSFSSGTHNEQFF. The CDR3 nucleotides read TGTGCCAGCAGCTTTAGTTCCGGGACTCACAATGAGCAGTTCTTC.

The CDR3 protein is CASSLGTGITGELFF. CDR3 DNA sequence: TGTGCCAGCAGTTTGGGGACAGGGATTACCGGGGAGCTGTTTTTT. The V and J genes are TRBV12-3 or TRBV12-4 and TRBJ2-2; 9 positions match TRBD1. The CDR3 has 15 amino acids. With 3 bases clipped from V and 5 bases from J, the junction kept 4 bases outside the gene matches.

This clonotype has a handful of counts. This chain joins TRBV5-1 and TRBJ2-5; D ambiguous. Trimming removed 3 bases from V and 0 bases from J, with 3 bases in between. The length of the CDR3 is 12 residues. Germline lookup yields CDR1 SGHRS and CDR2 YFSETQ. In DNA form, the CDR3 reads TGCGCCAGCAGCTCGTACCAAGAGACCCAGTACTTC. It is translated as CASSSYQETQYF.

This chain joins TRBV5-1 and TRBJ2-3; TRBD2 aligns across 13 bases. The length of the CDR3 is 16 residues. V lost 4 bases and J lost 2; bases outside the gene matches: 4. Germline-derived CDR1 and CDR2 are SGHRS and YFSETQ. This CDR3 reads CASSIGTSGNTDTQYF. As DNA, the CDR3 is TGCGCCAGCAGCATAGGGACTAGCGGGAACACAGATACGCAGTATTTT.

As DNA, the CDR3 is TGCGCCAGCAGCGACCTCCTCCGGGACCAGGACTTAACCGGGGAGCTGTTTTTT. Translated: CASSDLLRDQDLTGELFF. The V call is TRBV5-1, the J call TRBJ2-2; D could derive from TRBD1 or TRBD2 (5 bases each). The CDR3 is 18 amino acids. CDR1 and CDR2 (germline): SGHRS, YFSETQ. The V and J ends lost 4 bases and 5 bases respectively, with 24 bases between them.

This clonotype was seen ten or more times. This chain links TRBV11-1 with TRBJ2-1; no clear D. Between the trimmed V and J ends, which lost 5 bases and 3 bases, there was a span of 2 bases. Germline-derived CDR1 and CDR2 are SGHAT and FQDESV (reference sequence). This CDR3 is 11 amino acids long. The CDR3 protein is CASSDYNEQFF. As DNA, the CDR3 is TGTGCCAGCAGCGACTACAATGAGCAGTTCTTC.

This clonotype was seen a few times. CDR3 sequence: CASSHPGTLTDTQYF. The CDR3 DNA reads TGTGCCAGCAGCCATCCCGGGACTCTCACAGATACGCAGTATTTT. The rearrangement links TRBV3-1 to TRBJ2-3; a possible D gene is TRBD2 (6 bases). Trimming shortened V by 3 bases and J by 2 bases, and 12 bases separated the two germline ends. The CDR3 consists of 15 residues. Germline lookup yields CDR1 LGHDT and CDR2 YNNKEL (reference sequence).

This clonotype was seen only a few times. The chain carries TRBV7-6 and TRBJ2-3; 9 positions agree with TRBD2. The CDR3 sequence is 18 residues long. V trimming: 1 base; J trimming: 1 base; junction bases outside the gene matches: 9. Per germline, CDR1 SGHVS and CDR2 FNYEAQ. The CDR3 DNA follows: TGTGCCAGCAGCTTAGAAGCGGGAGGCCTACGGGGCACAGATACGCAGTATTTT. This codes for CASSLEAGGLRGTDTQYF.

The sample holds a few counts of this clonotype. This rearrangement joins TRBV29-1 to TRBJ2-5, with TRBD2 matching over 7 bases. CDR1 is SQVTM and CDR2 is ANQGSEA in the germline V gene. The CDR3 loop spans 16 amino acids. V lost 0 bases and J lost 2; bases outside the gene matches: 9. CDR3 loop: CSVEDLFQGGQETQYF. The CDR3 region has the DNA TGCAGCGTTGAAGATCTTTTCCAGGGAGGGCAAGAGACCCAGTACTTC.